These 2 T cell receptor beta chains share one sample of origin, sequenced in a study of identical twins. MiXCR, applied by TCRdb to the 5' RACE reads, yields one record per CDR3 protein. The sample shows just under 550,000 distinct CDR3 sequences, nearly 15% of them seen only once. This sample was also put to use in a study of yellow fever vaccine responses in identical twins.

Sequencing was carried out using CD4+ T cells sorted from blood. Receptors were obtained from a woman aged 18 to 35 in good health.

The chain joins TRBV7-3 to TRBJ2-1, with D perhaps TRBD2 (6 bases). Germline CDR1 and CDR2: SGHTA and FQGTGA. Trimming took off 5 bases at V and 4 bases at J, with 12 bases between the two ends. The CDR3 contains 14 residues. The CDR3 region is CASSVGLNYNEQFF. The CDR3 coding sequence is TGTGCCAGCAGCGTGGGACTGAATTACAATGAGCAGTTCTTC. Filled out from reference TRBV7-3 and TRBJ2-1, the complete variable domain reads GAGVSQTPSNKVTEKGKYVELRCDPISGHTALYWYRQSLGQGPEFLIYFQGTGAADDSGLPNDRFFAVRPEGSVSTLKIQRTERGDSAVYLCASSVGLNYNEQFFGPGTRLTVL.

This clonotype turned up a few times. The chain employs TRBV6-5 and TRBJ1-6; 7 positions match TRBD1. V was pared by 2 bases and J by 8 bases, with 9 bases of the junction left unmatched. CDR3 length: 16 residues. Looked up from germline, CDR1 is MNHEY and CDR2 is SVGAGI. CDR3 in amino acids: CASSYALGRGDSPLHF. Here the CDR3 DNA reads TGTGCCAGCAGTTACGCCTTGGGCAGGGGGGATTCACCCCTCCACTTT.